This entry describes one TCR beta chain. Its antigen is unidentified. Data came from immunoSEQ multiplex PCR; TCRdb stores just in-frame clones and leaves some out. The sample comprises 85,000 to 95,000 clones, roughly 96% of which are singletons, and more than 0.65% rests with the top ten. These data are taken from a study of cytomegalovirus exposure and HLA in healthy donors. The study drew the donors from its approximately 110-subject validation cohort, separate from the roughly 700-subject first cohort. The CDR3 runs 13 residues. The V gene lost 5 bases and the J gene lost 4 bases, with 11 bases spanning the gap. Germline V gives CDR1 MNHEY, CDR2 SVGAGI. Overall study findings and caveats: For most TCR sequences rarity was the rule, although some public TCRs occurred in many donors. The study designated 150 to 200 TCR beta chains cytomegalovirus-associated. A few chains tied to CMV proved CMV antigen-specific in vitro.

The clonotype comes from a man younger than 30 in good health and CMV-seronegative. The chain combines TRBV6-5 with TRBJ1-1, with a possible D match to TRBD1 (5 bases). The specimen was PBMCs. The CDR3 is CASSRGLITEAFF. Written as DNA, the CDR3 is TGTGCCAGCAGTAGGGGCTTGATCACTGAAGCTTTCTTT.